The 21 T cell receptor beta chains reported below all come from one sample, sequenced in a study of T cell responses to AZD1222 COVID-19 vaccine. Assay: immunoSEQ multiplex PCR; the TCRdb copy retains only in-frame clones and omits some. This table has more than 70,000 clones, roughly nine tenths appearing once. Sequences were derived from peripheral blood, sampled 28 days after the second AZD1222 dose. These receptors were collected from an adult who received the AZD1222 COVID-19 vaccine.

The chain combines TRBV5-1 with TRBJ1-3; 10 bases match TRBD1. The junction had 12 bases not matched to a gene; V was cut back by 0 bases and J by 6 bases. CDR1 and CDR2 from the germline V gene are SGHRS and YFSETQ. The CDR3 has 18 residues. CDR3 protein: CASSLEGTGVSVPNTIYF. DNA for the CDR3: TGCGCCAGCAGCTTGGAGGGGACAGGGGTTTCAGTCCCAAACACCATATATTTT.

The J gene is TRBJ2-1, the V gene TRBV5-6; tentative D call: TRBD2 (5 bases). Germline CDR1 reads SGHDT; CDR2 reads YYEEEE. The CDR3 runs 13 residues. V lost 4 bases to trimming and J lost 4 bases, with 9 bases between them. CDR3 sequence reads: CASSLDSYNEQFF. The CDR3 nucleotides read TGTGCCAGCAGCCTGGACTCTTACAATGAGCAGTTCTTC.

The CDR3: CAWSVGTGLYGYTF. As DNA, the CDR3 is TGTGCCTGGAGTGTCGGGACAGGACTATATGGCTACACCTTC. The genes are TRBV30 and TRBJ1-2, with 8 nucleotides matching TRBD1. Germline V CDR1 and CDR2: GTSNPN, SVGIG (reference sequence). V was clipped by 0 bases and J by 5 bases; unmatched bases: 5. This CDR3 has 14 residues.

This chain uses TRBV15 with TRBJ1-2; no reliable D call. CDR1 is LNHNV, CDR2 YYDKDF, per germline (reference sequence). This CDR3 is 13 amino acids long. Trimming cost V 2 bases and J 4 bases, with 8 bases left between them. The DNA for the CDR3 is TGTGCCACCAGCAGACGGGAGGGCTATGGCTACACCTTC. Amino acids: CATSRREGYGYTF.

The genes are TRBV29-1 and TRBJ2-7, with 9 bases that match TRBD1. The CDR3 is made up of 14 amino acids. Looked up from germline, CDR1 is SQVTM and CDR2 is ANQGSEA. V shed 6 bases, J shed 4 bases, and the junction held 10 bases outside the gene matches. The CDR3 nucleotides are TGCAGCGTCTCCACCACAGGGGGCTGGTACGAGCAGTACTTC. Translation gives CSVSTTGGWYEQYF.

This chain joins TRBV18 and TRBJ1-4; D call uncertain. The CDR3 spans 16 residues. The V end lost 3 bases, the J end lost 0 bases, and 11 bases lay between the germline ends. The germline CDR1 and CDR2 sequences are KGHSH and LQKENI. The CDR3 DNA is TGTGCCAGCTCACCTACGACCGTTGCAACTAATGAAAAACTGTTTTTT. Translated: CASSPTTVATNEKLFF.

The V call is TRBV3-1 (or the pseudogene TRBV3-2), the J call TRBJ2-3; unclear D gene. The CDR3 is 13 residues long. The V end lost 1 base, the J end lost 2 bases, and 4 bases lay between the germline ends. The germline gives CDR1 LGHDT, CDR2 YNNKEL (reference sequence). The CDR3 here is CASSQVLTDTQYF. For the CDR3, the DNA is TGTGCCAGCAGCCAAGTCCTCACAGATACGCAGTATTTT.

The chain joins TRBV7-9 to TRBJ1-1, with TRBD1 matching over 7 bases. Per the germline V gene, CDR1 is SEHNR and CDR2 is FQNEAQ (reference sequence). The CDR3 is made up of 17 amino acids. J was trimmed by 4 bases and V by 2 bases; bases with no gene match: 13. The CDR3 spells CASSLISGGNWGTEAFF. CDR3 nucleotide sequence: TGTGCCAGCAGCTTAATTTCAGGGGGAAATTGGGGCACTGAAGCTTTCTTT.

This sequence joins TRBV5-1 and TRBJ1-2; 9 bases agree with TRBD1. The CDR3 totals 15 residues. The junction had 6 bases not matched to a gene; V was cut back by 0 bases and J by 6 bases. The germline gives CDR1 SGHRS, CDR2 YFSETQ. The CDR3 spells CASSLDDRGTHGYTF. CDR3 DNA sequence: TGCGCCAGCAGCTTGGACGACAGGGGGACCCATGGCTACACCTTC.

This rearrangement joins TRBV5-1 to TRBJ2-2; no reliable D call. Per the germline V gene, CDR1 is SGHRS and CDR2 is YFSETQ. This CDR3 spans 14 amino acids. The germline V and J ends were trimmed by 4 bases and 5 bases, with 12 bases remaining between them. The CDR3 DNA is TGCGCCAGCAGCCTGGGGTCGAGAACCGGGGAGCTGTTTTTT. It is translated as CASSLGSRTGELFF.

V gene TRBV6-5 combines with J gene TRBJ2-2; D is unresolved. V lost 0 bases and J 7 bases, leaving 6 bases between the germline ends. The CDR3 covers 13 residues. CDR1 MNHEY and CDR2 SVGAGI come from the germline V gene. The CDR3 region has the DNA TGTGCCAGCAGTTACTCGAAGGGCGGGGAGCTGTTTTTT. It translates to CASSYSKGGELFF.

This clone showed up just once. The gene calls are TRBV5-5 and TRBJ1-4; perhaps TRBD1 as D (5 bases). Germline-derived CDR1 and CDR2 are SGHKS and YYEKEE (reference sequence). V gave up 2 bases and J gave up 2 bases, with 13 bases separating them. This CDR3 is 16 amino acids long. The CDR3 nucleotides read TGTGCCAGCAGCTTAGCCCTAGCAGGGACTAATGAAAAACTGTTTTTT. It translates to CASSLALAGTNEKLFF.

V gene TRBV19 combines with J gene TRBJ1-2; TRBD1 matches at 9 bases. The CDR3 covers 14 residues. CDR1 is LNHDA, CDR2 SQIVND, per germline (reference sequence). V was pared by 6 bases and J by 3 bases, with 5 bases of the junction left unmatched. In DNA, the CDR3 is TGTGCCAGTAGGACAGGGGGTCCCTACTATGGCTACACCTTC. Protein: CASRTGGPYYGYTF.

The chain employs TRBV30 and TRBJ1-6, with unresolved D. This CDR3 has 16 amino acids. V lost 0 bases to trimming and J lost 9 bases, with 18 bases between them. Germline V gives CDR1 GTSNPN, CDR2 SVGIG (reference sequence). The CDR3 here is CAWSVLDRKGSSPLHF. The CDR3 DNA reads TGTGCCTGGAGTGTACTCGATCGAAAGGGTAGTTCACCCCTCCACTTT.

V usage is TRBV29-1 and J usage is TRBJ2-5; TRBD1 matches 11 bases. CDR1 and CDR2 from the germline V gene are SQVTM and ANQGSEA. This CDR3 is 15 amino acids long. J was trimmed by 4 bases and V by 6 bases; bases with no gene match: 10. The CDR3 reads CSVARTGGASETQYF. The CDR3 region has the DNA TGCAGCGTAGCTCGGACAGGGGGCGCCTCAGAGACCCAGTACTTC.

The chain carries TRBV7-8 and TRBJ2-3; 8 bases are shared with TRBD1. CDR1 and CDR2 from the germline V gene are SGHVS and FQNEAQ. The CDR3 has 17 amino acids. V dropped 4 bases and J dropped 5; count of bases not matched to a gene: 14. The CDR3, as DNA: TGTGCCAGCAGCTCAAGAACAGGGGTCGGGACAGGAGATACGCAGTATTTT. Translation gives CASSSRTGVGTGDTQYF.

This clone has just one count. Written as DNA, the CDR3 is TGTGCCAGCAGCGGAAGGTTACAGGGGGCTAATGGGGCCAACGTCCTGACTTTC. Translation: CASSGRLQGANGANVLTF. V gene TRBV7-3 combines with J gene TRBJ2-6; TRBD1 aligns across 9 bases. CDR3 length equals 18 residues. CDR1 SGHTA and CDR2 FQGTGA come from the germline V gene. The V and J ends lost 5 bases and 3 bases, in that order; junction bases with no gene match: 11. Filled out from reference TRBV7-3 and TRBJ2-6, the complete variable domain reads GAGVSQTPSNKVTEKGKYVELRCDPISGHTALYWYRQSLGQGPEFLIYFQGTGAADDSGLPNDRFFAVRPEGSVSTLKIQRTERGDSAVYLCASSGRLQGANGANVLTFGAGSRLTVL.

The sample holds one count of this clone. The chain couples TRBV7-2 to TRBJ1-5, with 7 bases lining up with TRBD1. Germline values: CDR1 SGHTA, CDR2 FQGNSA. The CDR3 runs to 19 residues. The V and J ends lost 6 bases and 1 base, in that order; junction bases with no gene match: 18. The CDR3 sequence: CASSLNLGTEGKSNQPQHF. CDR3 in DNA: TGTGCCAGCAGTCTAAACCTCGGGACAGAGGGTAAGAGCAATCAGCCCCAGCATTTT. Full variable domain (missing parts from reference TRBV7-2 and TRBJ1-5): GAGVSQSPSNKVTEKGKDVELRCDPISGHTALYWYRQSLGQGLEFLIYFQGNSAPDKSGLPSDRFSAERTGGSVSTLTIQRTQQEDSAVYLCASSLNLGTEGKSNQPQHFGDGTRLSIL.

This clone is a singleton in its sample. The DNA of the CDR3 is TGTGCCAGCAGTTGGACAGGATCGAACACTGAAGCTTTCTTT. This encodes CASSWTGSNTEAFF. The V call is TRBV6-2 or TRBV6-3, the J call TRBJ1-1; 7 bases are shared with TRBD1. V trimming: 4 bases; J trimming: 1 base; junction bases outside the gene matches: 3. The CDR3 runs 14 residues. Looked up from germline, CDR1 is MNHEY and CDR2 is SVGEGT.

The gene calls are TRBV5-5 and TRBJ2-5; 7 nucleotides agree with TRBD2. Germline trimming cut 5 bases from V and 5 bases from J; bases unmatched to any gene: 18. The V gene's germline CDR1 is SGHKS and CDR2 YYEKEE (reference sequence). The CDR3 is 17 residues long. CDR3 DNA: TGTGCCAGCAGTTTTTCCCCCAGCGGGACTGCAAGGGAGACCCAGTACTTC. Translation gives CASSFSPSGTARETQYF.

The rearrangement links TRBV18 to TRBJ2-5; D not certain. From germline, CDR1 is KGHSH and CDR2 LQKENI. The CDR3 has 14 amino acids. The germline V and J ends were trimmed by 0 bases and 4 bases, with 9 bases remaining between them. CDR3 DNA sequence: TGTGCCAGCTCACCACCGGGGTACCCAGAGACCCAGTACTTC. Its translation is CASSPPGYPETQYF.